This T cell receptor (beta chain) was sequenced during a study of cytomegalovirus exposure and HLA in healthy donors. Study-level results: Earlier results showed most TCR beta V segments being productive about 87% or about 30% of the time. One later analysis reportedly identified an Asian-associated ancestry cluster that showed fewer N-insertions than the roughly 670-donor mean. Reported results showed that the classifier diagnosed cytomegalovirus status with high specificity and sensitivity.

Trimming cost V 1 base and J 1 base, with 8 bases left between them. Per the germline V gene, CDR1 is KGHSH and CDR2 is LQKENI. CDR3 length: 15 residues. The primer mix had 60 Vbeta and 13 Jbeta primers. Method: immunoSEQ multiplex PCR; TCRdb's copy keeps in-frame clones and lacks some. This sample contains approximately 40,000 clones. Of note for this clone: Its specificity is unknown.

The receptor comes from a human donor in good health. The chain employs TRBV18 and TRBJ1-5, with D possibly being TRBD1 (5 bases). The sample comprised PBMCs. The CDR3 sequence: CASSPQEGSNQPQHF. CDR3 DNA: TGTGCCAGCTCACCACAGGAGGGGAGCAATCAGCCCCAGCATTTT.